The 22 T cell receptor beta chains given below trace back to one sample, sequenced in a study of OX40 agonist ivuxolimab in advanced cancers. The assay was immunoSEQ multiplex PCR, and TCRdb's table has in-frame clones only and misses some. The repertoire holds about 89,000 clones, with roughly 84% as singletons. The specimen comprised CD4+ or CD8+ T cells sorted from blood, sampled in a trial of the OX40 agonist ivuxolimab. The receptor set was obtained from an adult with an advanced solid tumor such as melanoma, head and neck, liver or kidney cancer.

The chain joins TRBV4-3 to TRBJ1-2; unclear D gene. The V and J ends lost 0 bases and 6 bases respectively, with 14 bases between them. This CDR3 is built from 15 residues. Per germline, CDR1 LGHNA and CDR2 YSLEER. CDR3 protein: CASSQEARPANGYTF. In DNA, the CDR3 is TGCGCCAGCAGCCAAGAGGCTCGGCCAGCGAATGGCTACACCTTC.

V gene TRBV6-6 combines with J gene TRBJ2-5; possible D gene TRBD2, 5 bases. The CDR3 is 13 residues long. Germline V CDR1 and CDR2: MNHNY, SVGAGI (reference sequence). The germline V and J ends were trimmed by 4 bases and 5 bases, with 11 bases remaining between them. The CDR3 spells CASSFEGRETQYF. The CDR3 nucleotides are TGTGCCAGCAGTTTCGAGGGTAGGGAGACCCAGTACTTC.

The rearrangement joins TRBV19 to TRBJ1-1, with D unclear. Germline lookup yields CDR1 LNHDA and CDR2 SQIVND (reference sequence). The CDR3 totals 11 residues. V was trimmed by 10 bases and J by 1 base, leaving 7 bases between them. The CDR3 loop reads CATVQNTEAFF. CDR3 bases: TGTGCCACCGTACAGAACACTGAAGCTTTCTTT. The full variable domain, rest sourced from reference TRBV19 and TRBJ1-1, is DGGITQSPKYLFRKEGQNVTLSCEQNLNHDAMYWYRQDPGQGLRLIYYSQIVNDFQKGDIAEGYSVSREKKESFPLTVTSAQKNPTAFYLCATVQNTEAFFGQGTRLTVV.

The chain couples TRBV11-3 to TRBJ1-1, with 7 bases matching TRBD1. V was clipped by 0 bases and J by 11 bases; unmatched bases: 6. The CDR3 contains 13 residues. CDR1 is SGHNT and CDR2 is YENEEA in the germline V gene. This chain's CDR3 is CASSLEGQIWAFF. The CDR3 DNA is TGTGCCAGCAGCTTAGAGGGACAGATATGGGCTTTCTTT.

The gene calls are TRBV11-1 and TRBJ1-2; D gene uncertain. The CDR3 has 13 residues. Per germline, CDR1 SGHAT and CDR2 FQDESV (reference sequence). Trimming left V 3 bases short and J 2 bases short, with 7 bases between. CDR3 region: CASSFDQNYGYTF. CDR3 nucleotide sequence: TGTGCCAGCAGCTTTGACCAAAACTATGGCTACACCTTC.

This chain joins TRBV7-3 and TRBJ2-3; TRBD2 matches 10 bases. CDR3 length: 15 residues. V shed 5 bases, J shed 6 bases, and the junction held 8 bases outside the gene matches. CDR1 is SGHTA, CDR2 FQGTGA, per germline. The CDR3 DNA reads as TGTGCCAGCAGCACTAGCGGGGCCCAACAGGATACGCAGTATTTT. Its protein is CASSTSGAQQDTQYF.

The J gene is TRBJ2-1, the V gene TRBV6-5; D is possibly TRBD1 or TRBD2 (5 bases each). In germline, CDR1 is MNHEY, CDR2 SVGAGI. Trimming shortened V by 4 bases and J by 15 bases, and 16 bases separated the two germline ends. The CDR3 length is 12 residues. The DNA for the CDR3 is TGTGCCAGCAGTTCCGACAGAGGGCTCTCGTTCTTC. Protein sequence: CASSSDRGLSFF.

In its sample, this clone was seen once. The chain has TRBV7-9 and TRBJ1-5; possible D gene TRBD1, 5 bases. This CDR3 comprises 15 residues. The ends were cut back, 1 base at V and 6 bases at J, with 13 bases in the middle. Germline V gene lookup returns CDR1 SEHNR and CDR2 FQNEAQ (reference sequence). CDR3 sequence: CASSLGQGGGQPQHF. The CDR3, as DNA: TGTGCCAGCAGCTTAGGCCAGGGAGGAGGTCAGCCCCAGCATTTT.

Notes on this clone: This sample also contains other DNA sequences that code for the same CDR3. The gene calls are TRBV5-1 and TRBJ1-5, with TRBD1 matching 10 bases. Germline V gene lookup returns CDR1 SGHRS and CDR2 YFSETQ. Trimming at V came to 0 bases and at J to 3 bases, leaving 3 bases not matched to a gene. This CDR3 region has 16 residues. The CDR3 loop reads CASSLDGTGVNQPQHF. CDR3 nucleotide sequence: TGCGCCAGCAGCTTGGACGGGACAGGGGTCAATCAGCCCCAGCATTTT.

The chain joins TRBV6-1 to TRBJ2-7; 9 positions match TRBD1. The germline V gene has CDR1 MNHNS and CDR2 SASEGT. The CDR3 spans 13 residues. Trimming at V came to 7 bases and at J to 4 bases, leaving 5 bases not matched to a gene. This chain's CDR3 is CASTWDREYEQYF. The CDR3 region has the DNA TGTGCCAGCACCTGGGACAGGGAATACGAGCAGTACTTC.

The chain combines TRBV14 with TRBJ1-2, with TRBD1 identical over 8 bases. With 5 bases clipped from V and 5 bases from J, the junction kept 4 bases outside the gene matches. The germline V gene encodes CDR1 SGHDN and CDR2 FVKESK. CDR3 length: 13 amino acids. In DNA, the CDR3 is TGTGCCAGCAGCATGACAGGGGAATATGGCTACACCTTC. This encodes CASSMTGEYGYTF.

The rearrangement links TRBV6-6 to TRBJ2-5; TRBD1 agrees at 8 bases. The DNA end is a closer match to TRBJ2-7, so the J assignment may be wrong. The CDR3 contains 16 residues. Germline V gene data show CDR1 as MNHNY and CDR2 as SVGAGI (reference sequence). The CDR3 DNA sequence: TGTGCCAGCAGTTACTCAAACGGACAGGGAAAGTACGAGCAGTACTTC. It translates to CASSYSNGQGKYEQYF.

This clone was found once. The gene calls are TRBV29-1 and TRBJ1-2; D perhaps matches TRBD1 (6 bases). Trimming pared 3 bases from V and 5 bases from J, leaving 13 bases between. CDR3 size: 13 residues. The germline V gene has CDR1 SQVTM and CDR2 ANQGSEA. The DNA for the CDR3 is TGCAGCGTTGATACTGACAGGTCTTATGGCTACACCTTC. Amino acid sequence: CSVDTDRSYGYTF.

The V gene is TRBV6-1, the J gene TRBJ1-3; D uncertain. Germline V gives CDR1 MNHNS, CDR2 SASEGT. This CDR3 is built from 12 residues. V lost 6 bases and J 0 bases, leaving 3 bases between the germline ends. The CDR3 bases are TGTGCCAGCAGGCTCTCTGGAAACACCATATATTTT. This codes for CASRLSGNTIYF.

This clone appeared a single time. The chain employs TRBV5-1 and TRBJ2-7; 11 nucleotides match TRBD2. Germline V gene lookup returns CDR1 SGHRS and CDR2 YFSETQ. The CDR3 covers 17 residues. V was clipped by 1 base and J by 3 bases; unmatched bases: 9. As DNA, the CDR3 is TGCGCCAGCAGCTTGTTTGGTAGCGGGGGGGCGAACTACGAGCAGTACTTC. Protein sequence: CASSLFGSGGANYEQYF.

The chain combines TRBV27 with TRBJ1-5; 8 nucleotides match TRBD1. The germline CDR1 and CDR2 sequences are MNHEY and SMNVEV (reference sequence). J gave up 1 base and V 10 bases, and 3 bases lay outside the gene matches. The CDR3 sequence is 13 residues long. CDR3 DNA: TGTGCCATTGGGACAGGAAGCAATCAGCCCCAGCATTTT. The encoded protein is CAIGTGSNQPQHF.

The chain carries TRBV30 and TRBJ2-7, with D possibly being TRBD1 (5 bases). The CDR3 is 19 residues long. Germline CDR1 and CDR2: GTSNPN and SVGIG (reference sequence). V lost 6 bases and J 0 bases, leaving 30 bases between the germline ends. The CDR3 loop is CACVYGAPTKALGSYEQYF. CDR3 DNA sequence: TGTGCCTGCGTTTATGGGGCACCGACGAAGGCGTTGGGCTCCTACGAGCAGTACTTC.

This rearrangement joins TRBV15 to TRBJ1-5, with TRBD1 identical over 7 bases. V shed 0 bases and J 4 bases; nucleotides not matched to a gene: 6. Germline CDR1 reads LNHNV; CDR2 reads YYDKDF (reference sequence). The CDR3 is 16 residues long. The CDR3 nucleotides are TGTGCCACCAGCAGAGAATCCAGGGGGAGGAATCAGCCCCAGCATTTT. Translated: CATSRESRGRNQPQHF. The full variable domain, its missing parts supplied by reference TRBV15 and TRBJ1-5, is DAMVIQNPRYQVTQFGKPVTLSCSQTLNHNVMYWYQQKSSQAPKLLFHYYDKDFNNEADTPDNFQSRRPNTSFCFLDIRSPGLGDTAMYLCATSRESRGRNQPQHFGDGTRLSIL.

The CDR3 loop is CASSRRGGSEAFF. Here the CDR3 DNA reads TGTGCCAGCAGCAGGAGGGGCGGATCCGAAGCTTTCTTT. This chain connects TRBV5-6 to TRBJ1-1; D is perhaps TRBD1 (5 bases). Trimming shortened V by 4 bases and J by 8 bases, and 15 bases separated the two germline ends. From germline, CDR1 is SGHDT and CDR2 YYEEEE. The CDR3 has 13 residues.

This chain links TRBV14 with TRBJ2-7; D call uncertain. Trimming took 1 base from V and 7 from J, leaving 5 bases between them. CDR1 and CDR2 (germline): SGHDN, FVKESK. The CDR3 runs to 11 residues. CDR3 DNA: TGTGCCAGCAGCCAAGCGAGGGAGCAGTACTTC. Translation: CASSQAREQYF.

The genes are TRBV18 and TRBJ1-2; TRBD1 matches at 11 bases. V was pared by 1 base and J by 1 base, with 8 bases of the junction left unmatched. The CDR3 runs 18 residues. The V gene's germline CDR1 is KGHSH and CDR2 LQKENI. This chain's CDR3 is CASSPLGTGGEGNYGYTF. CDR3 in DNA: TGTGCCAGCTCACCACTCGGGACAGGGGGTGAGGGTAACTATGGCTACACCTTC.

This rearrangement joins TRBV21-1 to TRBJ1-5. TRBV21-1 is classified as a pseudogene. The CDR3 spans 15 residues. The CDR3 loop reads CASSKEGEGNQPQHF. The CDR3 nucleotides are TGTGCCAGCAGCAAAGAAGGAGAAGGCAATCAGCCCCAGCATTTT.